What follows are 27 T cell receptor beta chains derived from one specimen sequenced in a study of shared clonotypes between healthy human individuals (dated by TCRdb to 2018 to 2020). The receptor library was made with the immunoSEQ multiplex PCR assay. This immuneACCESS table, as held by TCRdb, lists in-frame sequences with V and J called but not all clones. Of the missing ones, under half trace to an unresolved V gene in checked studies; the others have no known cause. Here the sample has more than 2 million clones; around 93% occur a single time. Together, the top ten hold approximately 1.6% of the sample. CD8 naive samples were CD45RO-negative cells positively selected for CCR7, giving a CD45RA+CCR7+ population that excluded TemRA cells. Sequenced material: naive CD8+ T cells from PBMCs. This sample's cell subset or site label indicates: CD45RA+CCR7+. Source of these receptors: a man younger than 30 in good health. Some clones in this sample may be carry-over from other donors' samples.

The CDR3 nucleotides read TGTGCCAGCAGCTTATCTGCGGGAGGCCGAGACAATGAGCAGTTCTTC. Protein sequence: CASSLSAGGRDNEQFF. This chain links TRBV7-9 with TRBJ2-1; 8 bases map to TRBD2. The V and J ends lost 2 bases and 5 bases, in that order; junction bases with no gene match: 8. The CDR3 is 16 residues long. The germline gives CDR1 SEHNR, CDR2 FQNEAQ (reference sequence).

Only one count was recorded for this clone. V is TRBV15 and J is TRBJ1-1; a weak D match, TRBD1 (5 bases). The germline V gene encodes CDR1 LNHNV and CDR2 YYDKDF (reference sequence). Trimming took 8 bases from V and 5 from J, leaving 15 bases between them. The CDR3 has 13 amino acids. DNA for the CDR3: TGTGCCACCGATCCCGGGGGTCATACTGAAGCTTTCTTT. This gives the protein CATDPGGHTEAFF.

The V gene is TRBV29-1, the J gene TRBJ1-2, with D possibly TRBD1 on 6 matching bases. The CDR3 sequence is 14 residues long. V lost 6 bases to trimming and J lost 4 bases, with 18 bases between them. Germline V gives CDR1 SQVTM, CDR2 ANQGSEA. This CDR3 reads CSVVPGTTSYGYTF. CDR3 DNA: TGCAGCGTCGTTCCCGGGACAACCTCCTATGGCTACACCTTC.

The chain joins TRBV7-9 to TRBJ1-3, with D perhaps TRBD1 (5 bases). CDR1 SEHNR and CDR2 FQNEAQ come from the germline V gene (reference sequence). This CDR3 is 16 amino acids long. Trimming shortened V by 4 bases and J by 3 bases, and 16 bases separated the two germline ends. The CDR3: CASSYPSLGDGNTIYF. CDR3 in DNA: TGTGCCAGCAGCTACCCGAGCCTGGGGGATGGAAACACCATATATTTT.

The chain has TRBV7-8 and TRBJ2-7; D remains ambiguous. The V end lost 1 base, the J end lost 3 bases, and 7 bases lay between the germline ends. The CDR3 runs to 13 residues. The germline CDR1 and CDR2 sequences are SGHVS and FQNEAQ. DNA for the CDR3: TGTGCCAGCAGCTTAGAGGGTGGCTACGAGCAGTACTTC. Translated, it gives CASSLEGGYEQYF. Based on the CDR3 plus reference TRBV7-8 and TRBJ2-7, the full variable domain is GAGVSQSPRYKVAKRGQDVALRCDPISGHVSLFWYQQALGQGPEFLTYFQNEAQLDKSGLPSDRFFAERPEGSVSTLKIQRTQQEDSAVYLCASSLEGGYEQYFGPGTRLTVT.

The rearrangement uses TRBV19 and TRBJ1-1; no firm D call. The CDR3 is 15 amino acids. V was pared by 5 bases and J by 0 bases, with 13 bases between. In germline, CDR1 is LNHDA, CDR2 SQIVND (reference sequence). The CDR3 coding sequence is TGTGCCAGTAGTCTCCCGTCCCCCTTGAACACTGAAGCTTTCTTT. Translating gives CASSLPSPLNTEAFF. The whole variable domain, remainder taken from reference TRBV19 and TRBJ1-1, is DGGITQSPKYLFRKEGQNVTLSCEQNLNHDAMYWYRQDPGQGLRLIYYSQIVNDFQKGDIAEGYSVSREKKESFPLTVTSAQKNPTAFYLCASSLPSPLNTEAFFGQGTRLTVV.

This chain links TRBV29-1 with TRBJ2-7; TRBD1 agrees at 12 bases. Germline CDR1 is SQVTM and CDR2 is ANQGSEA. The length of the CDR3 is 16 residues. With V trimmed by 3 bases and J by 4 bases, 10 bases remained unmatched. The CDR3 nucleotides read TGCAGCGTTGAGGGGGGACAGGGGGCGATCCCATACGAGCAGTACTTC. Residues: CSVEGGQGAIPYEQYF.

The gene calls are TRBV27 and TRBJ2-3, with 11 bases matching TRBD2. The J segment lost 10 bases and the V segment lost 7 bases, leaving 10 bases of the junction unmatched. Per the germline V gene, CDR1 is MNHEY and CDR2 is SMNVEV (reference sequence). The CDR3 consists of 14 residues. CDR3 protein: CASNPGGSGRAQYF. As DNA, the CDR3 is TGTGCCAGCAACCCCGGGGGTAGCGGGAGGGCGCAGTATTTT.

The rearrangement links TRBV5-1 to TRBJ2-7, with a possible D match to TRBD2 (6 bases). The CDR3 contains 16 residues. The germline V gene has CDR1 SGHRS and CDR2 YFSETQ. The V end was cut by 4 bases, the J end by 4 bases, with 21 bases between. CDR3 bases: TGCGCCAGCAGCATCTCGGAGGGGAATCCCGGGTACGAGCAGTACTTC. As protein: CASSISEGNPGYEQYF.

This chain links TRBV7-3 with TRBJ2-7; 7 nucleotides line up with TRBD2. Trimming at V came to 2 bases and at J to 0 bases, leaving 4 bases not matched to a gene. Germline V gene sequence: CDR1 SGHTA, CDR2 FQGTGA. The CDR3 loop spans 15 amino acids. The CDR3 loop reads CASSLWEGSSYEQYF. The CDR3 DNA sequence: TGTGCCAGCAGCTTATGGGAGGGGTCCTCCTACGAGCAGTACTTC.

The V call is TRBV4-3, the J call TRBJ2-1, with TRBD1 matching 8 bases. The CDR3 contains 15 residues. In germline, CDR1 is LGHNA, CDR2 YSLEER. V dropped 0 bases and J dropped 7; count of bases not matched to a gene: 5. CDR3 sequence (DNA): TGCGCCAGCAGCCAAGACGGGACAGGCCTAAATGAGCAGTTCTTC. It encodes CASSQDGTGLNEQFF.

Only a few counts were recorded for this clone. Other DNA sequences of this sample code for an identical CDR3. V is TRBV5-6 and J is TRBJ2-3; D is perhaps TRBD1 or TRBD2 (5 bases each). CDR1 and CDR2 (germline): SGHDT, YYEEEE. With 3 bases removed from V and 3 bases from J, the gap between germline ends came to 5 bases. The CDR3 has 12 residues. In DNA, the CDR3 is TGTGCCAGCAGCTGGGGGACAGATACGCAGTATTTT. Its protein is CASSWGTDTQYF. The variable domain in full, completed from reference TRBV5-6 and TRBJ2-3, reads DAGVTQSPTHLIKTRGQQVTLRCSPKSGHDTVSWYQQALGQGPQFIFQYYEEEERQRGNFPDRFSGHQFPNYSSELNVNALLLGDSALYLCASSWGTDTQYFGPGTRLTVL.

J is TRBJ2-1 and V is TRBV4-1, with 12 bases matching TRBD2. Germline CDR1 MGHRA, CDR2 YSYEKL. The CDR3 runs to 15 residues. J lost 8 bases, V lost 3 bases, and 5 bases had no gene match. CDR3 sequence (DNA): TGCGCCAGCAGCCAGCTAGCGGGAGGGGAAGATGAGCAGTTCTTC. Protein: CASSQLAGGEDEQFF.

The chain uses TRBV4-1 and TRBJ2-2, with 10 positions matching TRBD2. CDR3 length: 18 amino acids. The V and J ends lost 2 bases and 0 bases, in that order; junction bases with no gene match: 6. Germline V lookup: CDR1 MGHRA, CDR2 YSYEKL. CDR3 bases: TGCGCCAGCAGCCAACATATAGCGGGAGGAACGAACACCGGGGAGCTGTTTTTT. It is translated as CASSQHIAGGTNTGELFF.

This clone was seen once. The CDR3 region has the DNA TGTGCCAGCAGTGGGGGCCCCGATCAGCCCCAGCATTTT. Translating it yields CASSGGPDQPQHF. V gene TRBV27 combines with J gene TRBJ1-5; tentatively, D is TRBD1 (6 bases). Germline V gene lookup returns CDR1 MNHEY and CDR2 SMNVEV (reference sequence). Trimming took off 5 bases at V and 5 bases at J, with 10 bases between the two ends. The CDR3 consists of 13 residues.

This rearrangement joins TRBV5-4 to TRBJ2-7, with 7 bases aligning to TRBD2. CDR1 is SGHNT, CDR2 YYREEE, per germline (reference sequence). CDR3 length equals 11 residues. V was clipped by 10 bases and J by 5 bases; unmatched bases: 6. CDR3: CAGPGRDEQYF. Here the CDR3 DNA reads TGTGCCGGACCGGGGAGGGACGAGCAGTACTTC. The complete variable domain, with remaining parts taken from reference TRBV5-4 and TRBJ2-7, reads ETGVTQSPTHLIKTRGQQVTLRCSSQSGHNTVSWYQQALGQGPQFIFQYYREEENGRGNFPPRFSGLQFPNYSSELNVNALELDDSALYLCAGPGRDEQYFGPGTRLTVT.

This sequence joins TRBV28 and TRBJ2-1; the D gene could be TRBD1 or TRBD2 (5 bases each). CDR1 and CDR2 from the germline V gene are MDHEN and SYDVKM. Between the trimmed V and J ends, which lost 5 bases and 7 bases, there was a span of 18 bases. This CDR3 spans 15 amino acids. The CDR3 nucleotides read TGTGCCAGCAGTCCCGGGACGGACCGAGGGAATGAGCAGTTCTTC. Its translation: CASSPGTDRGNEQFF.

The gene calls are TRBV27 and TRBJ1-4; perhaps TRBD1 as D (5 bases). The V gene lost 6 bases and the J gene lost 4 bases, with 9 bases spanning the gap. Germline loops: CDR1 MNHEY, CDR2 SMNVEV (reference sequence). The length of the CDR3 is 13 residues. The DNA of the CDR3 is TGTGCCAGCAGGGGACCGGATAATGAAAAACTGTTTTTT. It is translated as CASRGPDNEKLFF. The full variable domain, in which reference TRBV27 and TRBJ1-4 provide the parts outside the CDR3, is EAQVTQNPRYLITVTGKKLTVTCSQNMNHEYMSWYRQDPGLGLRQIYYSMNVEVTDKGDVPEGYKVSRKEKRNFPLILESPSPNQTSLYFCASRGPDNEKLFFGSGTQLSVL.

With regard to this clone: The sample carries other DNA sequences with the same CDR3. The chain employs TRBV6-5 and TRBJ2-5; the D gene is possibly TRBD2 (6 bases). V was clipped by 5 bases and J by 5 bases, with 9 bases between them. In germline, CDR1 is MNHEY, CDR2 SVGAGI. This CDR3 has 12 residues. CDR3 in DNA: TGTGCCAGCAGTGCCCGGGGGGAGACCCAGTACTTC. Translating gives CASSARGETQYF.

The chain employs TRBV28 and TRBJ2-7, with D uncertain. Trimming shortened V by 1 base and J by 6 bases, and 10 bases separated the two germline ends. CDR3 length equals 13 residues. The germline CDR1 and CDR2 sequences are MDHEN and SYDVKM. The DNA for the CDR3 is TGTGCCAGCAGTTTATCTGCAGCAGGCGAGCAGTACTTC. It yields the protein CASSLSAAGEQYF.

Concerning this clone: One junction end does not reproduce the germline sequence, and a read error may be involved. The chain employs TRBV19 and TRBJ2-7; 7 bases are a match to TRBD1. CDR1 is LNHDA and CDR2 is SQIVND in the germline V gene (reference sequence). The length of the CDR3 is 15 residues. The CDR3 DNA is TGTGCCAGCAGTAACAGGGGCCTGACCTCCTACGAGCAGTACTTC. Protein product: CASSNRGLTSYEQYF.

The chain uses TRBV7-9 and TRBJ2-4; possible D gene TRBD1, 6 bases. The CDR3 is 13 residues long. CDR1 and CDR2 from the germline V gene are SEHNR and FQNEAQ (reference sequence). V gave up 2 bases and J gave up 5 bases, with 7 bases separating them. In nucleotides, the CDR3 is TGTGCCAGCAGCTTAAACAGGGAAAACATTCAGTACTTC. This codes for CASSLNRENIQYF. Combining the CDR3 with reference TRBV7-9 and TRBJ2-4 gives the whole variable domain DTGVSQNPRHKITKRGQNVTFRCDPISEHNRLYWYRQTLGQGPEFLTYFQNEAQLEKSRLLSDRFSAERPKGSFSTLEIQRTEQGDSAMYLCASSLNRENIQYFGAGTRLSVL.

As DNA, the CDR3 is TGCGCCAGCAAGGGTACGGCCGGAGACAGCCACTCCTACGAGCAGTACTTC. Its protein product is CASKGTAGDSHSYEQYF. V is TRBV10-2 and J is TRBJ2-7; D possibly corresponds to TRBD1 (5 bases). From germline, CDR1 is WSHSY and CDR2 SAAADI. This CDR3 is 17 amino acids long. V lost 7 bases and J 0 bases, leaving 22 bases between the germline ends.

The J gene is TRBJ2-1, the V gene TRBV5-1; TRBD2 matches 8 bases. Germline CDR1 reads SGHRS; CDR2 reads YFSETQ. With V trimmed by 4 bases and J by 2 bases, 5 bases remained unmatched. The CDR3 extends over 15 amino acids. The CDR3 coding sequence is TGCGCCAGCAGCCCCACTAGCGGAGCCTACAATGAGCAGTTCTTC. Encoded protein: CASSPTSGAYNEQFF.

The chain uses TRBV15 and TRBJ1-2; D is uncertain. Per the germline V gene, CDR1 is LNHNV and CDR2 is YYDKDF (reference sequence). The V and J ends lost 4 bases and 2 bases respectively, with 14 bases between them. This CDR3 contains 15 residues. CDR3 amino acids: CATSNNKGLNYGYTF. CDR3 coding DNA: TGTGCCACCAGCAACAATAAAGGGTTGAACTATGGCTACACCTTC.

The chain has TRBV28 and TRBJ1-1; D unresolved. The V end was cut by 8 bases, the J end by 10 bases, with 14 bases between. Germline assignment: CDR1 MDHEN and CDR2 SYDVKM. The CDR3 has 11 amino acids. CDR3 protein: CASRNEFAAFF. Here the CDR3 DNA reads TGTGCCAGCCGGAATGAGTTTGCAGCTTTCTTT.

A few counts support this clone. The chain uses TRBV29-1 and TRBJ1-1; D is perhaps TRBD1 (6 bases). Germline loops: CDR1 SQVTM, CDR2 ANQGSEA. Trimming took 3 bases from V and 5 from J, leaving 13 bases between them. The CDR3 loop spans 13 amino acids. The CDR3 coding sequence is TGCAGCGTTGACGACGGGGGGCGGACTGAAGCTTTCTTT. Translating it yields CSVDDGGRTEAFF.